The T cell receptor beta chain under discussion was sequenced for a study of OX40 agonist ivuxolimab in advanced cancers. Study summary: Patients treated during dose escalation were battling hepatocellular carcinoma, melanoma, renal cell or head and neck cancer.

Assay: immunoSEQ multiplex PCR; the TCRdb copy retains only in-frame clones and omits some. The profile shows about 77,000 clones, approximately 85% of them singletons. The CDR3 totals 16 residues. Germline V gene sequence: CDR1 MNHEY, CDR2 SMNVEV (reference sequence). Trimming removed 6 bases from V and 7 bases from J, with 23 bases in between. This clone was seen a handful of times. This specimen consisted of CD4+ or CD8+ T cells sorted from blood, obtained in a trial of the OX40 agonist ivuxolimab. This chain links TRBV27 with TRBJ2-3; D unresolved. This receptor was taken from an adult with an advanced solid tumor such as melanoma, head and neck, liver or kidney cancer. The DNA of the CDR3 is TGTGCCAGCAGGGCGCTCACAAGTCTAGTTGTAAATACGCAGTATTTT. Translating it yields CASRALTSLVVNTQYF.